This TCR beta chain emerged from a study of blood T cell repertoires in COVID-19. Across the study: Sites across the United States, Italy and Spain contributed samples from acute and convalescent COVID-19. PBMCs, B-cell-depleted T cells, or T cells provided the cDNA or gDNA that made up the material.

Per the original methods: Estimation of nucleated cell counts was performed using reference gene primer amplification. Generated by immunoSEQ multiplex PCR, the TCRdb table keeps only in-frame clones and is missing some. The DNA gave D and trimming, while V, J and clone size come from that table. The sample lists a few hundred thousand clones; 70% to 90% were seen once. CDR3 length: 14 residues. Trimming removed 5 bases from V and 3 bases from J, with 13 bases in between. Looked up from germline, CDR1 is MGHRA and CDR2 is YSYEKL. The chain joins TRBV4-1 to TRBJ1-2; D is uncertain. The sample was peripheral blood. The clonotype comes from a human donor in a cohort sampled during active COVID-19. The CDR3 nucleotides are TGCGCCAGCAGCGCCAATGCGGGAGACTATGGCTACACCTTC. It codes for CASSANAGDYGYTF.